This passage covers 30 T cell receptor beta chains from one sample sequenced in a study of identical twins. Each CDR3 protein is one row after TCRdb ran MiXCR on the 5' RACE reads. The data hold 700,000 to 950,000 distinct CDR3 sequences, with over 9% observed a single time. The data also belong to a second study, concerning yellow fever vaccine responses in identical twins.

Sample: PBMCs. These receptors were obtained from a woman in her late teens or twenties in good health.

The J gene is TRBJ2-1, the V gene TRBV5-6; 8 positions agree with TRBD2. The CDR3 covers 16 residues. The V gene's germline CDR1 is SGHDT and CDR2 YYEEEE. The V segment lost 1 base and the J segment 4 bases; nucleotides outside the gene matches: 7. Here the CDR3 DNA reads TGTGCCAGCAGCTTGCGAAGTACTAGCGGTTACAATGAGCAGTTCTTC. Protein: CASSLRSTSGYNEQFF.

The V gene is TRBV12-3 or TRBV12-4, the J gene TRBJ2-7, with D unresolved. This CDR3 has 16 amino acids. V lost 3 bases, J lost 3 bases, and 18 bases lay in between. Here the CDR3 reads CASSFRSADPLYEQYV. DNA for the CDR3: TGTGCCAGCAGTTTTAGGTCGGCGGACCCTCTCTACGAGCAGTACGTC.

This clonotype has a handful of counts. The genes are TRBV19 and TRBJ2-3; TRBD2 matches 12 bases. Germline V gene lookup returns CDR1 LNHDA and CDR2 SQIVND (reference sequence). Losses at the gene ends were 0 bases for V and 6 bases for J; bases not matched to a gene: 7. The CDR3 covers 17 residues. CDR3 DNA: TGTGCCAGTAGTATAGATCAGACTAGCGGGGGTGGGGATACGCAGTATTTT. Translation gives CASSIDQTSGGGDTQYF.

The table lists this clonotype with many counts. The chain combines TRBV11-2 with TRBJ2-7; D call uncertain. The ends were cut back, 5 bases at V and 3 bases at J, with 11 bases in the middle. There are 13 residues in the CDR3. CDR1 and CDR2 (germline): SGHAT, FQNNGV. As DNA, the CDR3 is TGTGCCAGCAGCACCTTGGACGGCTACGAGCAGTACGTC. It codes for CASSTLDGYEQYV.

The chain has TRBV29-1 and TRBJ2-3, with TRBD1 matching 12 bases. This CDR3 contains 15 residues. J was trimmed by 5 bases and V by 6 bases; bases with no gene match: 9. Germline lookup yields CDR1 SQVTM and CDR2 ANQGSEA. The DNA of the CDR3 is TGCAGCGTCGGGGGGACAGGGGGCTTTAGAGATACGCAGTATTTT. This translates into CSVGGTGGFRDTQYF.

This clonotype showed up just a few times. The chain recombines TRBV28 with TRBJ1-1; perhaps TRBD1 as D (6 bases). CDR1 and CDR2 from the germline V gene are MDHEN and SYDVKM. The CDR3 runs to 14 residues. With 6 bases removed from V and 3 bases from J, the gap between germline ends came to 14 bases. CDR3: CASSDLRGHTEAFF. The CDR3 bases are TGTGCCAGCAGCGACCTCAGGGGTCACACTGAAGCTTTCTTT.

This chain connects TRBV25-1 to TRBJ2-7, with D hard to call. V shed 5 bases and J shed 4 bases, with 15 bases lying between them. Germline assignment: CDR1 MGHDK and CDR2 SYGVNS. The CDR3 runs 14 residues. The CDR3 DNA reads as TGTGCCAGCAGTCCTGCGGACGTTTTTTACGAGCAGTACTTC. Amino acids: CASSPADVFYEQYF.

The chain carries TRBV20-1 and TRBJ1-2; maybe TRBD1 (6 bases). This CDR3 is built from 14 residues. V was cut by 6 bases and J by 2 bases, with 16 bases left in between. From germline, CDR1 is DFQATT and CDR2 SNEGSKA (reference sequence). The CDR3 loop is CSAPKGQLNYGYTF. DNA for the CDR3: TGCAGTGCCCCAAAAGGACAGCTAAACTATGGCTACACCTTC.

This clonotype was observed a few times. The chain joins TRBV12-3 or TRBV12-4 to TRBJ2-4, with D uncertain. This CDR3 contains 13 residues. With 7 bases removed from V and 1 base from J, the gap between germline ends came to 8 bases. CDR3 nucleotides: TGTGCCAGCAAAGAGGTTGCCAAAAACATTCAGTACTTC. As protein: CASKEVAKNIQYF.

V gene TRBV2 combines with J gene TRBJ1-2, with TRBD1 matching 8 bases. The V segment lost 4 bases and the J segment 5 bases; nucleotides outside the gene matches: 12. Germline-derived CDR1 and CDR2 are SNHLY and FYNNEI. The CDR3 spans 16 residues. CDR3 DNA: TGTGCCAGCAGTGTGGAACAGGGGGGTTTAGGGTATGGCTACACCTTC. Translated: CASSVEQGGLGYGYTF.

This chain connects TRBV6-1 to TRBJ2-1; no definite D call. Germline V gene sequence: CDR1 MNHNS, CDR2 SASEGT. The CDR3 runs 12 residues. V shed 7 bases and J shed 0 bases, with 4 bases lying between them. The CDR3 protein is CASINSYNEQFF. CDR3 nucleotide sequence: TGTGCCAGCATCAACTCCTACAATGAGCAGTTCTTC.

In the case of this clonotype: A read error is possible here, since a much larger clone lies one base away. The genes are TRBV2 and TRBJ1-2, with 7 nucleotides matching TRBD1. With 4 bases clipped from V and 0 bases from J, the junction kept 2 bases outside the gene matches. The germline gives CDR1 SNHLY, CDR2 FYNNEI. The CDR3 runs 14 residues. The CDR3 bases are TGTGCCAGCAGTGGACAGGGCACTAACTATGGCTACACCTTC. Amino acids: CASSGQGTNYGYTF.

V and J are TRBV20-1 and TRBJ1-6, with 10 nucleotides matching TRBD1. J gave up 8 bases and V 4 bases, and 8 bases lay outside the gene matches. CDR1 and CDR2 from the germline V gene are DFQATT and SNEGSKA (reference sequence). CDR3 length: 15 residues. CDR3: CSANPLGTGDSPLHF. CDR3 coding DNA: TGCAGTGCTAATCCCCTTGGGACAGGGGATTCACCCCTCCACTTT.

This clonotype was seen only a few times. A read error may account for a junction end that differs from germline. The CDR3 reads CTSSKITGSSTSYNEQFF. The CDR3 DNA reads TGTACCAGCAGTAAAATTACCGGCTCCTCCACCTCCTACAATGAGCAGTTCTTC. The V call is TRBV12-3 or TRBV12-4, the J call TRBJ2-1, with unresolved D. There are 18 residues in the CDR3.

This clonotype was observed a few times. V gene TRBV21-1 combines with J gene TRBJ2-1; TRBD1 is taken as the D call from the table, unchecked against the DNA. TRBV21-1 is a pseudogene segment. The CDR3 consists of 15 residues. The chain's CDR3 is CASSKAGGLYNEQFF. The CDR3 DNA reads TGTGCCAGCAGCAAAGCAGGGGGACTGTACAATGAGCAGTTCTTC.

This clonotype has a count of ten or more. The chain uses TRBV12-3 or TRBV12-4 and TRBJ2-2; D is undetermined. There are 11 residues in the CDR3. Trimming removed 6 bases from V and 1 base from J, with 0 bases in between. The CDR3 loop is CASRNTGELFF. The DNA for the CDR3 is TGTGCCAGCAGGAACACCGGGGAGCTGTTTTTT.

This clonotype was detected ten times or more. The CDR3 DNA reads TGTGCCAGCAGCCAGGGGGCTGGGAACACTGAAGCTTTCTTT. Its protein is CASSQGAGNTEAFF. The J gene is TRBJ1-1, the V gene TRBV12-3 or TRBV12-4; 8 nucleotides line up with TRBD1. The CDR3 consists of 14 residues. With 6 bases clipped from V and 1 base from J, the junction kept 4 bases outside the gene matches.

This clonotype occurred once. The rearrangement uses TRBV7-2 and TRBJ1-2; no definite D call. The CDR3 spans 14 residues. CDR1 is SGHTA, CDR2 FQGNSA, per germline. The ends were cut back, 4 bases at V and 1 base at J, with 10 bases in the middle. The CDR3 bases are TGTGCCAGCAGCTCCAGCCTAAATAACTATGGCTACACCTTC. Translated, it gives CASSSSLNNYGYTF.

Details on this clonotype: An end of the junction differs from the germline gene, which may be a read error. CDR3 coding DNA: TGTGCCAGCAGTGAAACGACAGGGGGCAAATCACCCTTCCACTTT. This codes for CASSETTGGKSPFHF. The chain uses TRBV25-1 and TRBJ1-6, with TRBD1 identical over 10 bases. Germline CDR1 and CDR2: MGHDK and SYGVNS. This CDR3 has 15 residues.

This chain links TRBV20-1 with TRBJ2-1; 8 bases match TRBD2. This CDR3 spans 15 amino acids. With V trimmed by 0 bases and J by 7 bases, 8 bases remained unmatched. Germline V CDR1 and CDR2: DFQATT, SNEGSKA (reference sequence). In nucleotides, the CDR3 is TGCAGTGCTAGAGATGCCGGGGGGGCGATAAATGAGCAGTTCTTC. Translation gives CSARDAGGAINEQFF.

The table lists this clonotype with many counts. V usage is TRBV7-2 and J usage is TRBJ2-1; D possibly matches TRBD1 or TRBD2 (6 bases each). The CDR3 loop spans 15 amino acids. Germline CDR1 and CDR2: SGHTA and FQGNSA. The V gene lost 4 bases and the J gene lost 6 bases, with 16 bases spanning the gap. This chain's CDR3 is CASSSYGGGTNEQFF. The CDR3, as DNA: TGTGCCAGCAGCTCTTACGGAGGGGGGACCAATGAGCAGTTCTTC.

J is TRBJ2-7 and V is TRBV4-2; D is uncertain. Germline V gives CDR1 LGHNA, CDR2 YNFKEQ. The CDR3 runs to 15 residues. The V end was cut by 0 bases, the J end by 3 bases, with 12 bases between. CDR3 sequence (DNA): TGTGCCAGCAGCCAAGACGCAGACCCAGTCTACGAGCAGTACTTC. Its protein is CASSQDADPVYEQYF.

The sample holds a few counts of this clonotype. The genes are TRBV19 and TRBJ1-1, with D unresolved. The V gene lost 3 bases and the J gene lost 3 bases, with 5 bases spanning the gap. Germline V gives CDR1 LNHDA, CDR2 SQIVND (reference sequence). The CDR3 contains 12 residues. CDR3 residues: CASSMGYTEAFF. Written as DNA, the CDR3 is TGTGCCAGTAGTATGGGATACACTGAAGCTTTCTTT.

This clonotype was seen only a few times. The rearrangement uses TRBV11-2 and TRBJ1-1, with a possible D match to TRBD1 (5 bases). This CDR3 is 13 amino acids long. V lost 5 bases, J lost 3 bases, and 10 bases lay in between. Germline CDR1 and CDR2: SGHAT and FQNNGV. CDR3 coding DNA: TGTGCCAGCAGCCTGGGGCTGTACACTGAAGCTTTCTTT. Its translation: CASSLGLYTEAFF.

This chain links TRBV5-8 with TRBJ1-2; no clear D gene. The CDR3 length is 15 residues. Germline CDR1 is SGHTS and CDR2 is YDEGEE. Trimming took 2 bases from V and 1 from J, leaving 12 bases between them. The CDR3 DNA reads TGTGCCAGCAGCTTTCCCGGCGCAGTTAACTATGGCTACACCTTC. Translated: CASSFPGAVNYGYTF. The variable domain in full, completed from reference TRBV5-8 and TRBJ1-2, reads EAGVTQSPTHLIKTRGQQATLRCSPISGHTSVYWYQQALGLGLQFLLWYDEGEERNRGNFPPRFSGRQFPNYSSELNVNALELEDSALYLCASSFPGAVNYGYTFGSGTRLTVV.

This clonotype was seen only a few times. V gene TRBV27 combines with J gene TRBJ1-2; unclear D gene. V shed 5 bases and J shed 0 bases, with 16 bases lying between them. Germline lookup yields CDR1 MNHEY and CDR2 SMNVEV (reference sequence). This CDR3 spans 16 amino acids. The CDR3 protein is CASSAIRIDTNYGYTF. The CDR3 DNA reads TGTGCCAGCAGTGCCATCAGGATAGACACTAACTATGGCTACACCTTC.

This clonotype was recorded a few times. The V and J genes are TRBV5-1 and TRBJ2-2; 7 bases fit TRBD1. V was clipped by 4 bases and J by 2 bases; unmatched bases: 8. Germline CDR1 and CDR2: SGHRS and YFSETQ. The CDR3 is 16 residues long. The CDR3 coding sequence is TGCGCCAGCAGCAGAGACAGGGACGTTAACACCGGGGAGCTGTTTTTT. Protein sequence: CASSRDRDVNTGELFF.

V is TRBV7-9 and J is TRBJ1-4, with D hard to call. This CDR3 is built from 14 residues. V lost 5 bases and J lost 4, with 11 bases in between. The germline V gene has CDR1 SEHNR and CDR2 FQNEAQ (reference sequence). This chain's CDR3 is CASSPDGLNEKLFF. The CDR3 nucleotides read TGTGCCAGCAGCCCCGACGGCCTTAATGAAAAACTGTTTTTT.

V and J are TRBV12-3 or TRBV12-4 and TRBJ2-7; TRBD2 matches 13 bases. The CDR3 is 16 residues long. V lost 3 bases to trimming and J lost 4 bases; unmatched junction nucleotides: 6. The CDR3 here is CASSFRTSGSLYEQYF. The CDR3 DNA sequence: TGTGCCAGCAGTTTTCGGACTAGCGGGAGTCTTTACGAGCAGTACTTC.

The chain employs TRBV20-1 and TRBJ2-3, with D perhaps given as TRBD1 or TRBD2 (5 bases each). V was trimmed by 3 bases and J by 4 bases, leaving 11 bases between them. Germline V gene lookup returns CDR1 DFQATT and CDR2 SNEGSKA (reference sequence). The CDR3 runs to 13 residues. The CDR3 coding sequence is TGCAGTGCTAGCGGGACCGCGGCAGATACGCAGTATTTT. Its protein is CSASGTAADTQYF.